This TCR beta chain originates from a study of control samples from healthy donors and cancer patients. TCRdb keeps only in-frame clones here, not all; method: immunoSEQ multiplex PCR. This sample has tens of thousands of clones, with approximately 78% found just once. The germline CDR1 and CDR2 sequences are MNHGY and SVAAGI. This CDR3 comprises 13 residues. The trim removed 4 bases at V and 7 bases at J, leaving 6 bases unmatched. The clonotype originates from a woman in her fifties or sixties in good health. The chain employs TRBV6-9 and TRBJ1-2, with 7 bases that match TRBD1. The sample was blood. This CDR3 reads CASSSDRAGGYTF. The CDR3 DNA follows: TGTGCCAGCAGTTCTGACAGGGCAGGTGGCTACACCTTC.